This T cell receptor (beta chain) was identified in a study of shared clonotypes between healthy human individuals. Donors comprised only Caucasian adults living in Nashville, Tennessee. Data came from immunoSEQ multiplex PCR; TCRdb stores just in-frame clones and leaves some out. In the table there are 2 million to 3 million clones, roughly 93% of which are singletons. This clone is a singleton in its sample. The identical CDR3 is also encoded by other nucleotide sequences in the sample. Germline V lookup: CDR1 SGHRS, CDR2 YFSETQ. Trimming stripped 0 bases from V and 0 bases from J, with 9 bases between. This CDR3 spans 15 amino acids.

Sequences were obtained from naive CD4+ T cells from PBMCs. Regarding subset: CD45RA+ positively selected. This TCR came from a man aged 18 to 29 in good health. Some clones in this sample may be carry-over from other donors' samples. The genes are TRBV5-1 and TRBJ1-2; TRBD1 might be the D (6 bases). CDR3 nucleotides: TGCGCCAGCAGCTTGGAGGGGGGTACTAACTATGGCTACACCTTC. Amino acids: CASSLEGGTNYGYTF.